The clone carrying this T cell receptor (beta chain) came up many times. TCRdb recomputed calls from the reads with MiXCR, one row per CDR3 protein. The sample includes just over 150,000 distinct CDR3 sequences, less than 25% seen only once; the top ten take approximately 11%. The data originate from a study of T cell repertoires in cytomegalovirus infection. Sample: PBMCs. This receptor was obtained from a human donor in good health (CMV status not recorded). Some clones in this sample may be carry-over from other donors' samples.

CDR3 sequence: CASSRQAGGTEAFF. In DNA form, the CDR3 reads TGTGCCAGCAGCCGACAGGCCGGGGGCACTGAAGCTTTCTTT. The V gene is TRBV7-3, the J gene TRBJ1-1; perhaps TRBD1 as D (6 bases). The CDR3 extends over 14 amino acids. Germline loops: CDR1 SGHTA, CDR2 FQGTGA. Trimming cost V 5 bases and J 4 bases, with 14 bases left between them.